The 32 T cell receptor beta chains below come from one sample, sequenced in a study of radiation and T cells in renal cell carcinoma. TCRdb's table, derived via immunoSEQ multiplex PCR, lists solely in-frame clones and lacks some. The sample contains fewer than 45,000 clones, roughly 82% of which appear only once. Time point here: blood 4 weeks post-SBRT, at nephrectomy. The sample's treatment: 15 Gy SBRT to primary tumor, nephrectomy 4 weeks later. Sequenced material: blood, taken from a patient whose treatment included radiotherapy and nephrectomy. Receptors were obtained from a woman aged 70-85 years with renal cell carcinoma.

CDR3 nucleotide sequence: TGTGCCAGTAGTGCCGGGACACAGCATTACGAGCAGTACTTC. Protein: CASSAGTQHYEQYF. The chain couples TRBV19 to TRBJ2-7, with TRBD1 as a possible D gene (6 bases). The CDR3 contains 14 residues. Trimming took off 5 bases at V and 4 bases at J, with 15 bases between the two ends. Germline V CDR1 and CDR2: LNHDA, SQIVND (reference sequence).

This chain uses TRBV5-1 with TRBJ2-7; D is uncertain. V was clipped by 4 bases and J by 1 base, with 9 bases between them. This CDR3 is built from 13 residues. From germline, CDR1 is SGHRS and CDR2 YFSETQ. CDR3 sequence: CASSRERSYEQYF. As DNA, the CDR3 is TGCGCCAGCAGCCGCGAAAGGTCCTACGAGCAGTACTTC.

The CDR3 DNA reads TGTGCCAGCTCACCACCCTCGACAGGGGGTGGCCAGCCCCAGCATTTT. Translated: CASSPPSTGGGQPQHF. The chain is built from TRBV18 and TRBJ1-5, with TRBD1 identical over 9 bases. The germline gives CDR1 KGHSH, CDR2 LQKENI. Trimming at V came to 0 bases and at J to 7 bases, leaving 7 bases not matched to a gene. CDR3 length: 16 amino acids.

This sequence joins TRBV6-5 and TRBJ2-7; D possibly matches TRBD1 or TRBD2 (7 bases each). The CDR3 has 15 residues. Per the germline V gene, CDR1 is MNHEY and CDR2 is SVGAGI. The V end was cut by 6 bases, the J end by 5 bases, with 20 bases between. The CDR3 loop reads CASSQGGGVPHEQYF. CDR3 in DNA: TGTGCCAGCAGCCAGGGGGGGGGCGTACCTCACGAGCAGTACTTC.

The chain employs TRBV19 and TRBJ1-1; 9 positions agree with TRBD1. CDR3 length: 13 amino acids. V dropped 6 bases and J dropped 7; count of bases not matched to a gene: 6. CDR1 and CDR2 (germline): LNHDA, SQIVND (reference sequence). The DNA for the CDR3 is TGTGCCAGTAGAAGACAGGGGGTCGGTGAAGCTTTCTTT. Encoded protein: CASRRQGVGEAFF.

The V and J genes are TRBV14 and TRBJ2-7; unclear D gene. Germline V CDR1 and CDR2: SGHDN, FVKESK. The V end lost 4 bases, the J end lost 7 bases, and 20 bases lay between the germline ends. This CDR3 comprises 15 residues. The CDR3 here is CASSRLGPLSGEQYF. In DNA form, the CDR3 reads TGTGCCAGCAGCCGCCTCGGACCTCTGTCTGGAGAGCAGTACTTC.

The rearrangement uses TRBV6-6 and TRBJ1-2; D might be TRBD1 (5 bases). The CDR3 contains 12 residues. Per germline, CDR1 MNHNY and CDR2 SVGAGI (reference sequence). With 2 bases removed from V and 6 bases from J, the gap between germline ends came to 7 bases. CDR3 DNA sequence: TGTGCCAGCAGTTACATCAGGGATGGCTACACCTTC. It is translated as CASSYIRDGYTF.

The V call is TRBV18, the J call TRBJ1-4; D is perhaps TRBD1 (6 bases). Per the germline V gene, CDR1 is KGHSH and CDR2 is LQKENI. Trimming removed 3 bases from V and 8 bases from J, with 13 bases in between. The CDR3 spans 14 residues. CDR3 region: CASSPGATGEKLFF. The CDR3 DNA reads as TGTGCCAGCTCACCCGGGGCGACAGGAGAAAAACTGTTTTTT. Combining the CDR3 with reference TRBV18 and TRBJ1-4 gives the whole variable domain NAGVMQNPRHLVRRRGQEARLRCSPMKGHSHVYWYRQLPEEGLKFMVYLQKENIIDESGMPKERFSAEFPKEGPSILRIQQVVRGDSAAYFCASSPGATGEKLFFGSGTQLSVL.

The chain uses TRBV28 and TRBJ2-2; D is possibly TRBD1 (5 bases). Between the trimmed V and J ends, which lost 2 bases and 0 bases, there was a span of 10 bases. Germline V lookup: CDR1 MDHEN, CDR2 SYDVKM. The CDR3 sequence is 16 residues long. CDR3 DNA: TGTGCCAGCAGTTTAACCAGGGTTTCGAACACCGGGGAGCTGTTTTTT. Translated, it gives CASSLTRVSNTGELFF.

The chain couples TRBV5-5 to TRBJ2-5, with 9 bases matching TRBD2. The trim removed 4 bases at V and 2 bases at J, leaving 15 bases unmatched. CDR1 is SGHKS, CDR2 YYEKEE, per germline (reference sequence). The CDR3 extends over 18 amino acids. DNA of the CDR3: TGTGCCAGCAGCCCTTGGTCACAGGGCGGGAGGGCACAAGAGACCCAGTACTTC. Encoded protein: CASSPWSQGGRAQETQYF.

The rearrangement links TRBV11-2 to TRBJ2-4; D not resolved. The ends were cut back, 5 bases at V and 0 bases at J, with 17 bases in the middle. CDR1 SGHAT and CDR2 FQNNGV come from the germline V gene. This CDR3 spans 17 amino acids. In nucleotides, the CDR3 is TGTGCCAGCAGCATACAGACCCTGGGGTTAGCCAAAAACATTCAGTACTTC. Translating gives CASSIQTLGLAKNIQYF.

The CDR3 nucleotides are TGTGCCAGCAGCGACGGGGGGTTTTCCTACAATGAGCAGTTCTTC. Encoded protein: CASSDGGFSYNEQFF. This chain connects TRBV9 to TRBJ2-1, with 7 bases lining up with TRBD2. The CDR3 extends over 15 amino acids. CDR1 and CDR2 (germline): SGDLS, YYNGEE. V lost 3 bases and J lost 1; bases outside the gene matches: 4.

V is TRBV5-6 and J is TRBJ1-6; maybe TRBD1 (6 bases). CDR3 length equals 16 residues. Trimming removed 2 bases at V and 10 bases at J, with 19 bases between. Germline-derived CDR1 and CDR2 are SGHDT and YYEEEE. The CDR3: CASSFSADRITSPLHF. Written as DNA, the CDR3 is TGTGCCAGCAGCTTCTCCGCGGACAGAATCACGTCACCCCTCCACTTT.

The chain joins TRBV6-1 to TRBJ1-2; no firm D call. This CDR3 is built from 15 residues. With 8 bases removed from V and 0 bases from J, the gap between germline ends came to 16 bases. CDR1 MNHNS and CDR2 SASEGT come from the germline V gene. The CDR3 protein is CASLPWRAANYGYTF. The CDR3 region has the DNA TGTGCCAGCCTCCCTTGGAGGGCCGCTAACTATGGCTACACCTTC.

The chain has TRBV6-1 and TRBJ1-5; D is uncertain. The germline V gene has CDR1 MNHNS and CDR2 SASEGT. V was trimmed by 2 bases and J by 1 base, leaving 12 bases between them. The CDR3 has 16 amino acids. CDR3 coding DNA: TGTGCCAGCAGTGAATTCACTAGGAACAGCAATCAGCCCCAGCATTTT. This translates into CASSEFTRNSNQPQHF.

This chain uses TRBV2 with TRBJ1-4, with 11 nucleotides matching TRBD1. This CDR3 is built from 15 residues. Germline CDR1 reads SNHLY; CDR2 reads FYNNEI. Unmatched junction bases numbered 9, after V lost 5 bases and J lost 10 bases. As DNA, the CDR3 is TGTGCCAGCAGTACGGACAGGGGGCATTTAGCAAAACTGTTTTTT. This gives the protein CASSTDRGHLAKLFF.

This chain's CDR3 is CASSPRTPAGNTIYF. CDR3 bases: TGTGCCAGTAGTCCGCGGACCCCGGCGGGAAACACCATATATTTT. The chain links TRBV19 to TRBJ1-3, with D hard to call. V lost 5 bases, J lost 4 bases, and 15 bases lay in between. The CDR3 extends over 15 amino acids. Germline loops: CDR1 LNHDA, CDR2 SQIVND (reference sequence).

CDR3 in DNA: TGTGCCAGCAGCTTATCCTTGGATACGCAGTATTTT. Residues: CASSLSLDTQYF. This rearrangement joins TRBV7-8 to TRBJ2-3; D uncertain. The V gene lost 2 bases and the J gene lost 6 bases, with 6 bases spanning the gap. Germline V gene data show CDR1 as SGHVS and CDR2 as FQNEAQ. The CDR3 covers 12 residues.

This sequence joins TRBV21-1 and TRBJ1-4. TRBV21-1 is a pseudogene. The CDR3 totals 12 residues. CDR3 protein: CASRGSNEKLFF. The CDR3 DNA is TGTGCCAGTCGGGGCAGTAATGAAAAACTGTTTTTT.

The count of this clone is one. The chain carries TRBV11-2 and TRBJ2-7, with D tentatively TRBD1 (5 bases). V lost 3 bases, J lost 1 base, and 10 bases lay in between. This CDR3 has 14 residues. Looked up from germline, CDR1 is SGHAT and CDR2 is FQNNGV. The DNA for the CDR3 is TGTGCCAGCAGCTTCTCGACAGCTTCCTACGAGCAGTACTTC. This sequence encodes CASSFSTASYEQYF.

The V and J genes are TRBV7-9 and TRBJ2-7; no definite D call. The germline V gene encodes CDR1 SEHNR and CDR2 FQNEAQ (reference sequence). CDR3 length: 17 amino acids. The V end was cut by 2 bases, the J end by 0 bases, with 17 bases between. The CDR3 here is CASSLPPPFGPSYEQYF. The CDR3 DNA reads TGTGCCAGCAGCTTACCACCGCCCTTTGGGCCCTCCTACGAGCAGTACTTC. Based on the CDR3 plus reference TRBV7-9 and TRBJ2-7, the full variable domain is DTGVSQNPRHKITKRGQNVTFRCDPISEHNRLYWYRQTLGQGPEFLTYFQNEAQLEKSRLLSDRFSAERPKGSFSTLEIQRTEQGDSAMYLCASSLPPPFGPSYEQYFGPGTRLTVT.

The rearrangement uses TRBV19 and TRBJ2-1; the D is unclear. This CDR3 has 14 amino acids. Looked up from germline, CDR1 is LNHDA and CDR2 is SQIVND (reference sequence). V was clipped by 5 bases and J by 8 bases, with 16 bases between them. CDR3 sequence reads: CASSSATGLDEQFF. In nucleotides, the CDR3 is TGTGCCAGTAGTTCTGCGACGGGTCTTGATGAGCAGTTCTTC.

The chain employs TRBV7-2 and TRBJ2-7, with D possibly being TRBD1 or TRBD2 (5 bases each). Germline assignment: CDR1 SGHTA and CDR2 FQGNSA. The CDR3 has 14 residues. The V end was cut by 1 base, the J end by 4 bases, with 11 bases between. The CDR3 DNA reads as TGTGCCAGCAGCTTAGTTGTTGGGGGTTACGAGCAGTACTTC. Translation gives CASSLVVGGYEQYF.

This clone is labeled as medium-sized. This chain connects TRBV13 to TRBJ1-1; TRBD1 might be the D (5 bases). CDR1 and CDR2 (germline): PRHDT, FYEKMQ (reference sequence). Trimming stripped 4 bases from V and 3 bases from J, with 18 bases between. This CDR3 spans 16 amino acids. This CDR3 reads CASSWGTQGRDTEAFF. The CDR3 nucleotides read TGTGCCAGCAGCTGGGGAACCCAGGGAAGGGACACTGAAGCTTTCTTT.

The CDR3 reads CASSFERDTEAFF. The CDR3 nucleotides read TGTGCCAGCAGCTTTGAAAGGGACACTGAAGCTTTCTTT. V and J are TRBV7-2 and TRBJ1-1; no clear D. This CDR3 comprises 13 residues. Looked up from germline, CDR1 is SGHTA and CDR2 is FQGNSA. Trimming pared 3 bases from V and 3 bases from J, leaving 8 bases between.

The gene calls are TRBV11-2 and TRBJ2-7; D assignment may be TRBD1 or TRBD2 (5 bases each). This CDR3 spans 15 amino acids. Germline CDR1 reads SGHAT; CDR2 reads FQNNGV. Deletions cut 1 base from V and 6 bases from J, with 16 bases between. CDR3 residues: CASSLAAGSSIEQYF. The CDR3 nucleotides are TGTGCCAGCAGCTTAGCGGCAGGGAGTAGCATCGAGCAGTACTTC.

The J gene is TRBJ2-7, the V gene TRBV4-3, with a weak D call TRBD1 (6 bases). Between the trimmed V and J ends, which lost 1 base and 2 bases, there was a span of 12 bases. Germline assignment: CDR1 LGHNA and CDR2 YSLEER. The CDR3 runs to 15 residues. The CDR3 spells CASSQALDSTYEQYF. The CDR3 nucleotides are TGCGCCAGCAGCCAAGCTCTGGACAGTACCTACGAGCAGTACTTC.

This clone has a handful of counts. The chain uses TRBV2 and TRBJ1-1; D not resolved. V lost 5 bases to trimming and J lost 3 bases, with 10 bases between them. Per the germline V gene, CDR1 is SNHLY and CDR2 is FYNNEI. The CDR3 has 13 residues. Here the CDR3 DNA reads TGTGCCAGCAGTAACTCACTGGACACTGAAGCTTTCTTT. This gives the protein CASSNSLDTEAFF.

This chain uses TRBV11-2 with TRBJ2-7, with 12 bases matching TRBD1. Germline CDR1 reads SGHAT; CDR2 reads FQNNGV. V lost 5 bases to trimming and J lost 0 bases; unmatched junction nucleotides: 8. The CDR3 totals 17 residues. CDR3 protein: CASSPGTGGLSSYEQYF. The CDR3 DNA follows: TGTGCCAGCAGCCCCGGGACAGGGGGCTTAAGCTCCTACGAGCAGTACTTC.

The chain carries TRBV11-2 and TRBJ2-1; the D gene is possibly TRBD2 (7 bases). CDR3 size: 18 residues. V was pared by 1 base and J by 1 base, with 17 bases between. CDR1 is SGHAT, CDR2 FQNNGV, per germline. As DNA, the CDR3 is TGTGCCAGCAGCTTAGTTCGTCCCGGGGGGCAGTCCTACAATGAGCAGTTCTTC. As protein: CASSLVRPGGQSYNEQFF.

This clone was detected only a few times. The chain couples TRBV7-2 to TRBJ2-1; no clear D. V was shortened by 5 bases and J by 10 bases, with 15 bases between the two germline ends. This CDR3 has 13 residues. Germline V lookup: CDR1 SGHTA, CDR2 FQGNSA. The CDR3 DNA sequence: TGTGCCAGCAGCCTCTTGTCAGGTGGCGAGCAGTTCTTC. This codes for CASSLLSGGEQFF.

The DNA of the CDR3 is TGTGCCAGTAGTATCGGCCCCTACAGGTCTAATGAAAAACTGTTTTTT. It translates to CASSIGPYRSNEKLFF. This chain connects TRBV19 to TRBJ1-4, with D tentatively TRBD1 (5 bases). Germline values: CDR1 LNHDA, CDR2 SQIVND (reference sequence). The V end lost 3 bases, the J end lost 3 bases, and 14 bases lay between the germline ends. The CDR3 consists of 16 residues.